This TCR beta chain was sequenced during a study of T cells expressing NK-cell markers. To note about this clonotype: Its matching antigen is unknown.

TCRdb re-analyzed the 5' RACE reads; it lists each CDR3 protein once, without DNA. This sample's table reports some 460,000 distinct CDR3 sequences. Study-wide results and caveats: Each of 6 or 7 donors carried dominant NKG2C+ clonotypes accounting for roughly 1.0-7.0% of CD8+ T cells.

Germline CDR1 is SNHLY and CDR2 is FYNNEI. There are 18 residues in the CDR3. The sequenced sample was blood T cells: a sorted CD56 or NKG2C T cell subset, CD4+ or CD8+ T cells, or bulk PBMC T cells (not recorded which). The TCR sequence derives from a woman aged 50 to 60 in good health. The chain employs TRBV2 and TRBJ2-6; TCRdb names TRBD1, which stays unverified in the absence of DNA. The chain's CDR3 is CASSEAGGAGSGANVLTF.